What follows are 27 T cell receptor beta chains derived from one specimen sequenced in a study of naive and memory T cell subsets. Amplification of ligated cDNA took four PCR rounds with SP2 and nested alpha and beta constant primers. TCRdb reanalysed the 5' RACE reads using MiXCR and keeps one entry per CDR3 protein. The repertoire holds roughly 60,000 distinct CDR3 sequences, around 7.7% seen once, with 9.7% in the top ten. TCR cDNA received a 3' ligated oligonucleotide that carried a UMI. These receptors all stem from a male donor in good health.

The chain carries TRBV18 and TRBJ1-2; D call uncertain. The germline V gene has CDR1 KGHSH and CDR2 LQKENI. The CDR3 runs 14 residues. Trimming took 5 bases from V and 8 from J, leaving 18 bases between them. In DNA, the CDR3 is TGTGCCAGCTCAGCCGCGGACGGTGTTCTCGGCTACACCTTC. The encoded protein is CASSAADGVLGYTF.

The sample holds many counts of this clonotype. CDR3 DNA: TGTGCCAGCAGCCCTTACTACGAGCAGTACTTC. It is translated as CASSPYYEQYF. This chain connects TRBV27 to TRBJ2-7; no definite D call. Germline V gene data show CDR1 as MNHEY and CDR2 as SMNVEV (reference sequence). The CDR3 is 11 amino acids. V was trimmed by 6 bases and J by 3 bases, leaving 6 bases between them.

In its sample, this clonotype was seen a few times. This chain uses TRBV12-3 or TRBV12-4 with TRBJ1-5; tentatively, D is TRBD1 (5 bases). Trimming pared 3 bases from V and 0 bases from J, leaving 12 bases between. CDR3 size: 16 residues. CDR3 region: CASSFPGGYSNQPQHF. For the CDR3, the DNA is TGTGCCAGCAGTTTTCCCGGGGGGTATAGCAATCAGCCCCAGCATTTT.

The gene calls are TRBV6-2 or TRBV6-3 and TRBJ2-2; the D gene could be TRBD1 or TRBD2 (5 bases each). CDR3 size: 15 residues. Trimming removed 6 bases from V and 6 bases from J, with 17 bases in between. CDR1 is MNHEY, CDR2 SVGEGT, per germline. The CDR3 is CASRESGLGAGELFF. Here the CDR3 DNA reads TGTGCCAGCAGGGAATCAGGGCTCGGGGCCGGGGAGCTGTTTTTT.

In this sample, this clonotype turned up a few times. The chain carries TRBV27 and TRBJ1-1; tentatively, D is TRBD1 (6 bases). V shed 8 bases and J shed 4 bases, with 14 bases lying between them. The CDR3 sequence is 13 residues long. Germline V gene sequence: CDR1 MNHEY, CDR2 SMNVEV (reference sequence). The CDR3 nucleotides are TGTGCCAGCCATTTGACACAGGGCACTGAAGCTTTCTTT. This encodes CASHLTQGTEAFF.

In its sample, this clonotype was seen many times. V and J are TRBV30 and TRBJ2-6; D tentatively fits TRBD1 or TRBD2 (5 bases each). Trimming pared 2 bases from V and 0 bases from J, leaving 11 bases between. Germline CDR1 reads GTSNPN; CDR2 reads SVGIG (reference sequence). The CDR3 has 16 amino acids. CDR3 in amino acids: CAWSSLGDSGANVLTF. The CDR3 coding sequence is TGTGCCTGGAGTTCCCTGGGGGACTCTGGGGCCAACGTCCTGACTTTC.

This clonotype occurred a few times. This chain joins TRBV6-1 and TRBJ1-2; the D is unclear. Germline V gene data show CDR1 as MNHNS and CDR2 as SASEGT. V dropped 1 base and J dropped 2 bases, with 8 bases sitting between them. The CDR3 extends over 14 amino acids. The CDR3 nucleotides read TGTGCCAGCAGTGAAGTCGCAGCGAACTATGGCTACACCTTC. Amino acids: CASSEVAANYGYTF.

V and J are TRBV27 and TRBJ1-6; D is undetermined. The V end lost 6 bases, the J end lost 1 base, and 4 bases lay between the germline ends. The germline CDR1 and CDR2 sequences are MNHEY and SMNVEV (reference sequence). The CDR3 extends over 13 amino acids. Here the CDR3 DNA reads TGTGCCAGCAGGGAATCCTATAATTCACCCCTCCACTTT. As protein: CASRESYNSPLHF.

This clonotype was seen ten or more times. The rearrangement joins TRBV6-1 to TRBJ2-3, with TRBD2 identical over 9 bases. J was trimmed by 5 bases and V by 3 bases; bases with no gene match: 6. The CDR3 covers 15 residues. From germline, CDR1 is MNHNS and CDR2 SASEGT. CDR3 sequence: CASSEIAGGVDTQYF. The CDR3 coding sequence is TGTGCCAGCAGTGAGATCGCGGGAGGGGTAGATACGCAGTATTTT.

The chain employs TRBV6-2 or TRBV6-3 and TRBJ1-4, with TRBD1 identical over 7 bases. The germline CDR1 and CDR2 sequences are MNHEY and SVGEGT. CDR3 length: 14 residues. V shed 2 bases, J shed 5 bases, and the junction held 2 bases outside the gene matches. For the CDR3, the DNA is TGTGCCAGCAGTTACGGGGACAGAAATGAAAAACTGTTTTTT. This translates into CASSYGDRNEKLFF.

The V call is TRBV6-2 or TRBV6-3, the J call TRBJ1-1; weak D call: TRBD1 (5 bases). V was trimmed by 6 bases and J by 5 bases, leaving 22 bases between them. This CDR3 comprises 16 residues. Germline CDR1 reads MNHEY; CDR2 reads SVGEGT. The CDR3 coding sequence is TGTGCCAGCAGCCCCCGGCAGGGCGGGTCTCGAACTGAAGCTTTCTTT. Protein sequence: CASSPRQGGSRTEAFF.

This clonotype has a count of ten or more. The V gene is TRBV19, the J gene TRBJ2-7, with 11 bases fitting TRBD1. CDR3 size: 14 residues. Germline assignment: CDR1 LNHDA and CDR2 SQIVND (reference sequence). V lost 5 bases to trimming and J lost 3 bases; unmatched junction nucleotides: 3. The CDR3 DNA reads TGTGCCAGTAGTCCAGGGACAGGGGGCTACGAGCAGTACTTC. This translates into CASSPGTGGYEQYF.

This rearrangement joins TRBV5-1 to TRBJ2-7, with TRBD2 identical over 9 bases. CDR1 is SGHRS, CDR2 YFSETQ, per germline. The CDR3 runs 16 residues. V was clipped by 0 bases and J by 5 bases; unmatched bases: 9. CDR3 amino acids: CASSLGGSGSRNEQYF. Written as DNA, the CDR3 is TGCGCCAGCAGCTTGGGTGGTAGCGGGAGTAGGAACGAGCAGTACTTC.

The chain combines TRBV7-2 with TRBJ2-1, with D unclear. The CDR3 has 14 residues. Trimming took 1 base from V and 8 from J, leaving 12 bases between them. Germline loops: CDR1 SGHTA, CDR2 FQGNSA. In DNA, the CDR3 is TGTGCCAGCAGCTTAGTTGGTGCCGCGGATGAGCAGTTCTTC. Protein product: CASSLVGAADEQFF. Full variable domain (outside the CDR3, taken from reference TRBV7-2 and TRBJ2-1): GAGVSQSPSNKVTEKGKDVELRCDPISGHTALYWYRQSLGQGLEFLIYFQGNSAPDKSGLPSDRFSAERTGGSVSTLTIQRTQQEDSAVYLCASSLVGAADEQFFGPGTRLTVL.

This clonotype came up many times. The rearrangement joins TRBV7-9 to TRBJ2-7; D not certain. Germline CDR1 SEHNR, CDR2 FQNEAQ (reference sequence). V was shortened by 5 bases and J by 4 bases, with 18 bases between the two germline ends. This CDR3 has 15 amino acids. CDR3 sequence (DNA): TGTGCCAGCAGCCCGGTGGCAGGCCTTATTTACGAGCAGTACTTC. It yields the protein CASSPVAGLIYEQYF.

The chain couples TRBV11-2 to TRBJ2-3; D is unclear. Deletions cut 5 bases from V and 3 bases from J, with 9 bases between. The CDR3 runs 13 residues. Germline assignment: CDR1 SGHAT and CDR2 FQNNGV. The CDR3, as DNA: TGTGCCAGCAGCCCCCGAGAAACAGATACGCAGTATTTT. Its translation: CASSPRETDTQYF.

This clonotype has more than one count but fewer than ten. V gene TRBV7-9 combines with J gene TRBJ2-5; the D is unclear. The CDR3 is 16 amino acids. Germline loops: CDR1 SEHNR, CDR2 FQNEAQ (reference sequence). V was cut by 4 bases and J by 4 bases, with 19 bases left in between. The CDR3, as DNA: TGTGCCAGCAGCTCCCTGGGATCCCTAATCGGAGAGACCCAGTACTTC. This encodes CASSSLGSLIGETQYF.

About this clonotype itself: A clone one base away is much larger, so this may be a read error. The chain joins TRBV4-1 to TRBJ1-5; a possible D gene is TRBD1 (5 bases). The germline CDR1 and CDR2 sequences are MGHRA and YSYEKL. V shed 0 bases and J shed 6 bases, with 12 bases lying between them. This CDR3 is built from 15 residues. The chain's CDR3 is CASSQEGQGPQPQHF. The DNA of the CDR3 is TGCGCCAGCAGCCAAGAAGGGCAGGGTCCTCAGCCCCAGCATTTT.

In this sample, this clonotype turned up many times. The V call is TRBV29-1, the J call TRBJ1-1, with D unresolved. Between the trimmed V and J ends, which lost 4 bases and 3 bases, there was a span of 12 bases. The CDR3 is 13 residues long. CDR1 and CDR2 from the germline V gene are SQVTM and ANQGSEA. The CDR3 protein is CSVGWSRDTEAFF. The CDR3 nucleotides read TGCAGCGTTGGTTGGTCCAGAGACACTGAAGCTTTCTTT.

There are many counts of this clonotype. The V and J genes are TRBV19 and TRBJ2-1; D not certain. The germline V gene encodes CDR1 LNHDA and CDR2 SQIVND (reference sequence). This CDR3 contains 13 residues. Trimming pared 3 bases from V and 4 bases from J, leaving 7 bases between. The DNA for the CDR3 is TGTGCCAGTAGTATTGGCGGATACAATGAGCAGTTCTTC. Protein product: CASSIGGYNEQFF.

The table lists this clonotype with a few counts. The rearrangement uses TRBV12-3 or TRBV12-4 and TRBJ1-2; possible D gene TRBD1, 5 bases. V was trimmed by 3 bases and J by 3 bases, leaving 8 bases between them. The CDR3 is 13 amino acids. The CDR3 DNA is TGTGCCAGCAGTTTGGGGCAGCACTATGGCTACACCTTC. Translated, it gives CASSLGQHYGYTF.

The table lists this clonotype with many counts. CDR3 bases: TGTGCCAGCAGCCCACTAGCGGGAGACTACAATGAGCAGTTCTTC. Its translation: CASSPLAGDYNEQFF. This chain links TRBV6-2 or TRBV6-3 with TRBJ2-1; 11 nucleotides line up with TRBD2. The CDR3 runs 15 residues. The germline V gene has CDR1 MNHEY and CDR2 SVGEGT. V shed 6 bases, J shed 3 bases, and the junction held 4 bases outside the gene matches.

This chain connects TRBV19 to TRBJ2-7, with a tentative D call TRBD1 (5 bases). V lost 6 bases and J 6 bases, leaving 12 bases between the germline ends. Germline loops: CDR1 LNHDA, CDR2 SQIVND (reference sequence). This CDR3 contains 12 residues. As DNA, the CDR3 is TGTGCCAGTAGACAGGCAACCGGCGAGCAGTACTTC. This codes for CASRQATGEQYF.

This clonotype was recorded many times. The rearrangement joins TRBV27 to TRBJ2-5; D not resolved. Trimming took 5 bases from V and 2 from J, leaving 15 bases between them. This CDR3 is 15 amino acids long. The germline V gene has CDR1 MNHEY and CDR2 SMNVEV (reference sequence). The CDR3 sequence is CASSTITAPQETQYF. The CDR3 DNA follows: TGTGCCAGCAGTACGATCACGGCACCTCAAGAGACCCAGTACTTC.

This clonotype showed up just a few times. V and J are TRBV7-9 and TRBJ2-7; 8 bases are a match to TRBD1. This CDR3 spans 16 amino acids. Germline V gene data show CDR1 as SEHNR and CDR2 as FQNEAQ (reference sequence). The junction had 11 bases not matched to a gene; V was cut back by 4 bases and J by 3 bases. The CDR3 region is CASSSSRTGRHYEQYF. Written as DNA, the CDR3 is TGTGCCAGCAGCTCAAGTCGGACAGGGAGGCACTACGAGCAGTACTTC. The full variable domain, with the rest looked up from reference TRBV7-9 and TRBJ2-7, is DTGVSQNPRHKITKRGQNVTFRCDPISEHNRLYWYRQTLGQGPEFLTYFQNEAQLEKSRLLSDRFSAERPKGSFSTLEIQRTEQGDSAMYLCASSSSRTGRHYEQYFGPGTRLTVT.

The sample holds a few counts of this clonotype. The gene calls are TRBV9 and TRBJ2-1; TRBD2 matches 8 bases. CDR1 is SGDLS, CDR2 YYNGEE, per germline. This CDR3 has 16 amino acids. V lost 4 bases, J lost 6 bases, and 12 bases stayed unmatched. CDR3 nucleotide sequence: TGTGCCAGCAGCCCAGACGGCCTAGCGGGTTTCAATGAGCAGTTCTTC. It is translated as CASSPDGLAGFNEQFF.

This clonotype was seen a handful of times. The rearrangement links TRBV6-5 to TRBJ2-7; 12 bases match TRBD1. J lost 6 bases, V lost 5 bases, and 5 bases had no gene match. Germline CDR1 and CDR2: MNHEY and SVGAGI. The CDR3 is 14 amino acids. CDR3 sequence: CASSPGTGGAEQYF. CDR3 nucleotides: TGTGCCAGCAGTCCCGGGACAGGGGGCGCCGAGCAGTACTTC.